This T cell receptor (beta chain) was sequenced during a study of blood T cell repertoires in COVID-19. Across the study: The United States, Italy and Spain supplied acute and convalescent COVID-19 samples. T cells, B-cell-depleted T cells, or PBMCs supplied cDNA or gDNA.

The trim removed 5 bases at V and 3 bases at J, leaving 9 bases unmatched. CDR3 length: 15 amino acids. CDR1 and CDR2 from the germline V gene are MNHEY and SVGAGI. Per the study methods: Counts of nucleated cells, estimated from reference gene primer amplification, were obtained. Assay used: immunoSEQ multiplex PCR; TCRdb lists only in-frame clones, some missing. The V and J calls and clone size come from that table; D and trimming were worked out from the DNA. This table has 400,000 to 500,000 clones, 75% to 90% appearing once. The sequence was collected from a woman between 25 and 40 years old with active or convalescent COVID-19. The sequenced material came from peripheral blood. The V and J genes are TRBV6-5 and TRBJ2-7, with 8 bases aligning to TRBD1. The CDR3 sequence: CASSISGQGNYEQYF. In DNA, the CDR3 is TGTGCCAGCAGTATATCAGGACAGGGTAACTACGAGCAGTACTTC.